The clone carrying this TCR beta chain was picked up a small number of times. Its antigen is not identified. The data stem from a study of T-cell memory formation after mild COVID-19. Notes on the study in general: CD4+ contracting clones were mainly CM and EM; CD8+ ones, EMRA. Day 37-peaking second-wave clones had unconfirmed SARS-CoV-2 specificity. Cross-reactive memory appears to have joined, as suggested by some responding clones showing up in pre-infection memory.

V lost 5 bases to trimming and J lost 0 bases, with 10 bases between them. CDR3 length: 14 amino acids. Germline V lookup: CDR1 SGHVS, CDR2 FNYEAQ. A single record per CDR3 protein comes from TCRdb applying MiXCR to the 5' RACE reads. The table includes around 90,000 distinct CDR3 sequences, less than 15% detected once. The genes are TRBV7-6 and TRBJ1-1; D remains unclear. The material sequenced was PBMCs or a T cell subset sorted from them (not recorded which). The receptor comes from an adult woman who had mild COVID-19 (a few samples of this study predate the infection). Cell type and time point are not known. CDR3 protein: CASSPRDLNTEAFF. The DNA for the CDR3 is TGTGCCAGCAGCCCCCGGGATTTGAACACTGAAGCTTTCTTT.